The 7 T cell receptor beta chains below come from one sample, sequenced in a study of OX40 agonist ivuxolimab in advanced cancers. The protocol was immunoSEQ multiplex PCR, while the TCRdb copy is restricted to in-frame clones and leaves out a portion. The sample carries about 100,000 clones, 85% to 95% recorded once. The sample here was CD4+ or CD8+ T cells sorted from blood, taken in a trial of the OX40 agonist ivuxolimab. These receptors were obtained from an adult with an advanced solid tumor such as melanoma, head and neck, liver or kidney cancer.

This chain links TRBV7-9 with TRBJ1-4, with D unresolved. Germline lookup yields CDR1 SEHNR and CDR2 FQNEAQ (reference sequence). Trimming took off 1 base at V and 4 bases at J, with 7 bases between the two ends. CDR3 length: 14 residues. CDR3 sequence (DNA): TGTGCCAGCAGCTTAGTCTCCCTTAATGAAAAACTGTTTTTT. Translating it yields CASSLVSLNEKLFF.

The V call is TRBV18, the J call TRBJ2-5; D call uncertain. The CDR3 loop spans 13 amino acids. V was shortened by 6 bases and J by 4 bases, with 12 bases between the two germline ends. CDR1 and CDR2 from the germline V gene are KGHSH and LQKENI. As DNA, the CDR3 is TGTGCCAGCTCTCCAACCCCGGGAGAGACCCAGTACTTC. Its translation is CASSPTPGETQYF.

The genes are TRBV28 and TRBJ1-1; a possible D gene is TRBD1 (5 bases). Germline V lookup: CDR1 MDHEN, CDR2 SYDVKM. V gave up 2 bases and J gave up 11 bases, with 18 bases separating them. The CDR3 is made up of 14 amino acids. The CDR3 coding sequence is TGTGCCAGCAGTTTAAGCCCCCGGGGCCGCGGGGCTTTCTTT. The encoded protein is CASSLSPRGRGAFF.

The V call is TRBV5-6, the J call TRBJ1-2; the D is unclear. This CDR3 region has 14 residues. From germline, CDR1 is SGHDT and CDR2 YYEEEE. Trimming pared 4 bases from V and 5 bases from J, leaving 15 bases between. The CDR3 sequence: CASSQDRRRYGYTF. The CDR3, as DNA: TGTGCCAGCAGCCAGGACCGGAGGAGGTATGGCTACACCTTC.

The J gene is TRBJ2-1, the V gene TRBV13, with TRBD2 identical over 9 bases. The V gene's germline CDR1 is PRHDT and CDR2 FYEKMQ (reference sequence). This CDR3 is 15 amino acids long. V shed 5 bases and J 0 bases; nucleotides not matched to a gene: 2. CDR3 coding DNA: TGTGCCAGCAGCGGTAGCGGGAGCTCCTACAATGAGCAGTTCTTC. Its protein product is CASSGSGSSYNEQFF.

The V call is TRBV28, the J call TRBJ1-4; D may be TRBD1 (5 bases). This CDR3 has 12 residues. The V gene lost 6 bases and the J gene lost 7 bases, with 9 bases spanning the gap. Germline CDR1 reads MDHEN; CDR2 reads SYDVKM. The CDR3: CASRRGGEKLFF. The CDR3 nucleotides are TGTGCCAGCAGAAGGGGCGGTGAAAAACTGTTTTTT.

CDR3 region: CASSPTSGGYEQYF. The DNA for the CDR3 is TGTGCCAGCAGCCCGACCTCAGGGGGGTACGAGCAGTACTTC. V and J are TRBV5-5 and TRBJ2-7, with D possibly matching TRBD1 (7 bases). This CDR3 comprises 14 residues. CDR1 is SGHKS and CDR2 is YYEKEE in the germline V gene (reference sequence). V shed 4 bases and J shed 4 bases, with 15 bases lying between them.